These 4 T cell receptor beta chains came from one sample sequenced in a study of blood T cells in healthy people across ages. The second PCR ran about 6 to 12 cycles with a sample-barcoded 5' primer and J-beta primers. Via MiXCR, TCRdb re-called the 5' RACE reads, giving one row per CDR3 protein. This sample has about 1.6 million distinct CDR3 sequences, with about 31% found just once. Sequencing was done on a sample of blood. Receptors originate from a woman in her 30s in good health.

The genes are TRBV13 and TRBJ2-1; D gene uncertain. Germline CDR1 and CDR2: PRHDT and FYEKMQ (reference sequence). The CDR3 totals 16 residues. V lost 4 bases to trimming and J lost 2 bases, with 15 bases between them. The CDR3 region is CASSSLGPPAYNEQFF. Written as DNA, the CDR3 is TGTGCCAGCAGCTCACTCGGGCCACCAGCCTACAATGAGCAGTTCTTC.

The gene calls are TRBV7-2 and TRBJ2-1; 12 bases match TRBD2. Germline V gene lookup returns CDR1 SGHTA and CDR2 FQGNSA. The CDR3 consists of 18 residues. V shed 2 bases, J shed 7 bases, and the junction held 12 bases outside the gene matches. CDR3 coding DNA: TGTGCCAGCAGCTTACTGTCTACTAGCGGGGGGCCATCAAATGAGCAGTTCTTC. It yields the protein CASSLLSTSGGPSNEQFF.

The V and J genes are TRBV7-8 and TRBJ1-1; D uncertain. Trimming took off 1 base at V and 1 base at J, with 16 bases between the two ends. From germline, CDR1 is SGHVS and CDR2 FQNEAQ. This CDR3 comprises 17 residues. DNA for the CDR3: TGTGCCAGCAGCTTAGAGCTAATGGCACTTCAGAACACTGAAGCTTTCTTT. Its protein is CASSLELMALQNTEAFF.

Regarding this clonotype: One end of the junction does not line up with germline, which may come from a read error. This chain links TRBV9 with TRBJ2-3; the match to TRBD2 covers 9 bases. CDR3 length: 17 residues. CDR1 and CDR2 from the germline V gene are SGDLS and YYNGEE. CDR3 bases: TGTGCCAGTAGCGCGGATGGAGCGGGGGGTTTCACAGATATGCAGTATTTT. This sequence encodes CASSADGAGGFTDMQYF.